The rows below give T cell receptor beta chains drawn from one sample of a study of blood T cell repertoires in COVID-19. The assay was immunoSEQ multiplex PCR, and TCRdb's table has in-frame clones only and misses some. The sample holds about 150,000 clones; approximately 86% are singletons and the top ten take over 0.55%. The sequencing input was peripheral blood. These receptors all come from a man between 60 and 75 years old with COVID-19, enrolled during active disease. Each CDR3 is given with its conserved first and last residue. The D gene is left open where the match is weak. Clone size, where shown, is once, few, many, or a class for clones that have expanded.

j_gene	d_gene	len	v_gene	abundance	CDR3nt	CDR3aa
TRBJ1-2	TRBD1	13	TRBV12-3/TRBV12-4	-	TGTGCCAGCAGTTATACGGACAGGGATGGCTACACCTTC	CASSYTDRDGYTF
TRBJ1-5	-	13	TRBV5-1	-	TGCGCCAGCAGAGAGGGAAGCAATCAGCCCCAGCATTTT	CASREGSNQPQHF
TRBJ2-4	TRBD2	16	TRBV28	-	TGTGCCAGCAGACGGGGGGGATTTTTAGCCAAAAACATTCAGTACTTC	CASRRGGFLAKNIQYF
TRBJ1-3	-	13	TRBV18	-	TGTGCCAGCTCACCACCGGTAGGAGACACCATATATTTT	CASSPPVGDTIYF
TRBJ2-5	-	15	TRBV7-3	-	TGTGCCAGCAGCAAACAGGAAGGACCGTGGGAGACCCAGTACTTC	CASSKQEGPWETQYF
TRBJ1-4	TRBD1	15	TRBV28	-	TGTGCCAGCAGTCGAAGACAGGGTCGTTATGAAAAACTGTTTTTT	CASSRRQGRYEKLFF
TRBJ2-1	-	16	TRBV9	-	TGTGCCAGCAGCTTGCCCGGGGTGCGGTTAATCAATGAGCAGTTCTTC	CASSLPGVRLINEQFF
TRBJ1-5	-	11	TRBV6-5	-	TGTGCCAGCGCGGACAGTCCGGCCCAGCATTTT	CASADSPAQHF
TRBJ1-4	-	15	TRBV23-1	-	TGCGCCAGCAGTCAATCTTCGCTACGGAATGAAAAACTGTTTTTT	CASSQSSLRNEKLFF
TRBJ2-1	-	19	TRBV24-1	-	TGTGCCACCAGTGATTTGTCCGGGGGACCGACGAGCTCCTACAATGAGCAGTTCTTC	CATSDLSGGPTSSYNEQFF
TRBJ2-1	TRBD2	14	TRBV9	-	TGTGCCAGCAGCTTCAGCGGGAGCTACAATGAGCAGTTCTTC	CASSFSGSYNEQFF
TRBJ2-5	-	13	TRBV6-6	once	TGTGCCAGCAGCCCTCGATCTAAGGAGACCCAGTACTTC	CASSPRSKETQYF
TRBJ2-1	-	15	TRBV6-5	-	TGTGCCAGCAGCGGGGTGGGCCTCTCCTACAATGAGCAGTTCTTC	CASSGVGLSYNEQFF
TRBJ2-7	TRBD2	15	TRBV5-4	-	TGTGCCAGCAGCACAGGACTAGCGGGGATTTACGAGCAGTACTTC	CASSTGLAGIYEQYF
TRBJ1-1	TRBD1	15	TRBV3-1/TRBV3-2	-	TGTGCCAGCAGCCAAGTGACAGGGATGAACACTGAAGCTTTCTTT	CASSQVTGMNTEAFF
TRBJ2-7	TRBD2	16	TRBV7-2	-	TGTGCCAGCAGCTTAGGGGCTAGCGGGAGCTCCTACGAGCAGTACTTC	CASSLGASGSSYEQYF
TRBJ2-3	-	17	TRBV7-9	-	TGTGCCAGCAGCCCAAGATCGCTACCACCCAGCACAGATACGCAGTATTTT	CASSPRSLPPSTDTQYF
TRBJ2-1	-	14	TRBV2	-	TGTGCCAGCAGCGCCCAGGGGCAGGTCTATGAGCAGTTCTTC	CASSAQGQVYEQFF
TRBJ1-5	-	18	TRBV7-2	-	TGTGCCAGCAGTTCGATAGTGATGGGGCAGGCGAGCAATCAGCCCCAGCATTTT	CASSSIVMGQASNQPQHF
TRBJ1-6	-	16	TRBV27	-	TGTGCCAGCAGTTTTGGCCGGGGAGGGAGCGCTTCACCCCTCCACTTT	CASSFGRGGSASPLHF
TRBJ2-1	-	19	TRBV30	-	TGTGCCTGGAGTGTAACCAGGGACTTACGCCTCCATCACTACAATGAGCAGTTCTTC	CAWSVTRDLRLHHYNEQFF
TRBJ1-3	TRBD1	16	TRBV15	-	TGTGCCACCAGCACACATGAGGCAGGGGGCGGAAACACCATATATTTT	CATSTHEAGGGNTIYF
TRBJ2-1	-	14	TRBV7-2	-	TGTGCCAGCAGCTTAGGGCGACAGGCCGAAGAGCAGTTCTTC	CASSLGRQAEEQFF
TRBJ1-5	-	15	TRBV19	once	TGTGCCAGCGACCCTGGGGGCCCGGGCAATCAGCCCCAGCATTTT	CASDPGGPGNQPQHF
TRBJ2-3	-	15	TRBV7-2	-	TGTGCCAGCAGCTTGGTGGCAGGCTCTGAGTGGGCGCAGTATTTT	CASSLVAGSEWAQYF
TRBJ2-3	TRBD1	15	TRBV7-9	-	TGTGCCAGCAGCGCGGACAGGGGGATCACAGATACGCAGTATTTT	CASSADRGITDTQYF
TRBJ2-4	TRBD1	12	TRBV12-3/TRBV12-4	-	TGTGCCAGCAGTAGGGGACAGGATAGTCAGTACTTC	CASSRGQDSQYF
TRBJ1-2	TRBD1	13	TRBV11-1	-	TGTGCCAGCAGCTTACAGGGGGGCCGTGGCTACACCTTC	CASSLQGGRGYTF